This entry features one T cell receptor beta chain sequence. The antigen it recognizes is unknown. Base quality data are lacking; no much larger clone is found one base away. Library preparation used 5' RACE. The instrument was a NextSeq 500. The TCR library protocol attached unique molecular identifiers to individual cDNA molecules to correct for sequencing error and PCR bias. TCR alpha and beta chains were both sequenced, and the abundances of alpha and beta sequences in each sample were closely correlated with each other. The paper's data handling went like this. Decombinator V4 was used to perform V gene, J gene and CDR3 annotation of TCR sequences. Expanded TCRs were defined as changing significantly between any two time points under a Poisson model with p below 0.0001. TCR abundances were normalised to the total number of TCRs sequenced per sample and expressed as counts per million. MAIT TCRs were defined by TRAV1-2 paired with TRAJ12, TRAJ20 or TRAJ33, and iNKT TCRs by TRAV10 paired with TRAJ18. VDJdb, accessed 1 November 2021, was searched for CMV, EBV and SARS-CoV-2 annotated TCRs, with TCRs annotated for multiple antigens excluded. TCRdb passed the public sequencing reads through fastp at Q25 and MiXCR, retaining productive beta sequences. Duplicate CDR3 protein sequences are folded into a single record with the most common DNA and genes. None of the V and J calls come from the authors' own analysis; TCRdb made them. For this sample the table gives about 80,000 distinct CDR3 sequences, of which about 5% were detected only once. Clones ranked in the top ten supply less than 9.5% of the sample.

This sample is drawn from a study of early T cells in non-severe SARS-CoV-2 infection (dated by TCRdb to about 2021). Some background on the complete study: Because TCR sequencing was done on bulk RNA from unsorted whole blood, the alpha and beta chains could not be paired.

The germline V end is reduced by 1 base and the J end by 4 bases; junction bases left unmatched: 20. The germline V gene (reference sequence) supplies CDR1 DFQATT and CDR2 SNEGSKA. The CDR3 contains 19 residues, cysteine and phenylalanine counted. Only CDR3 DNA remains: 57 bases, in frame from the first base. The study was a case-control design nested within a healthcare worker cohort in London, UK, with weekly nasopharyngeal swab PCR tests and blood sampling. Between 23 and 31 March 2020, the week of the UK lockdown, healthcare workers were enrolled and then followed up weekly for as long as 16 weeks. Paper-wide results and their limitations: Matching against VDJdb was skewed toward anti-spike CD8 responses, likely underestimated virus-specific expansions, and missed private and CD4 specificities.

This receptor was obtained from an adult who was a healthcare worker with PCR-confirmed SARS-CoV-2 infection or an uninfected control (not recorded which). Recombination connected TRBV20-1 to TRBJ2-5; 8 bases in the junction line up with TRBD2. Sequencing was performed on whole blood, taken at baseline. The CDR3 sequence is CSARGPRVRSGMSGETQYF. The bases read TGCAGTGCTAGAGGTCCTCGAGTCCGTAGCGGGATGTCGGGAGAGACCCAGTACTTC.